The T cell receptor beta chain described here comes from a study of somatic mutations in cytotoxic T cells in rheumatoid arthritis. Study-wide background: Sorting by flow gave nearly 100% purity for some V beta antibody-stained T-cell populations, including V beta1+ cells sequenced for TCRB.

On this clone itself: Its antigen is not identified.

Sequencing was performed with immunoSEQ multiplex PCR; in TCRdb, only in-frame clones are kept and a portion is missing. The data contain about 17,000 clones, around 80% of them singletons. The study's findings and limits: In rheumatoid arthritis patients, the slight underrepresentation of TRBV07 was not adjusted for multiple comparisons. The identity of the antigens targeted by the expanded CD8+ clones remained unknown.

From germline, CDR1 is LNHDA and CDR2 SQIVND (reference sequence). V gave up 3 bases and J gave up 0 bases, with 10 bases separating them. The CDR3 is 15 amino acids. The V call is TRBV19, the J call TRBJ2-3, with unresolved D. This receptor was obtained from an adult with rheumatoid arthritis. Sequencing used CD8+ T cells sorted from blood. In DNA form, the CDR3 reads TGTGCCAGTAGTATGATGCACTCTAGCACAGATACGCAGTATTTT. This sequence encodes CASSMMHSSTDTQYF.